This TCR beta chain emerged from a study of OX40 agonist ivuxolimab in advanced cancers. Here immunoSEQ multiplex PCR was the method, and the copy in TCRdb shows in-frame clones only, minus some. The sample lists about 82,000 clones; approximately 87% were seen once. The germline V and J ends were trimmed by 6 bases and 5 bases, with 11 bases remaining between them. Germline CDR1 reads MNHEY; CDR2 reads SVGAGI. CDR3 size: 12 residues. The source was CD4+ or CD8+ T cells sorted from blood, collected in a trial of the OX40 agonist ivuxolimab. The genes are TRBV6-5 and TRBJ2-7; D perhaps matches TRBD1 (6 bases). This sequence originates from an adult with an advanced solid tumor such as melanoma, head and neck, liver or kidney cancer. CDR3 bases: TGTGCCAGCAGACAGGGAGTCCACGAGCAGTACTTC. This sequence encodes CASRQGVHEQYF.